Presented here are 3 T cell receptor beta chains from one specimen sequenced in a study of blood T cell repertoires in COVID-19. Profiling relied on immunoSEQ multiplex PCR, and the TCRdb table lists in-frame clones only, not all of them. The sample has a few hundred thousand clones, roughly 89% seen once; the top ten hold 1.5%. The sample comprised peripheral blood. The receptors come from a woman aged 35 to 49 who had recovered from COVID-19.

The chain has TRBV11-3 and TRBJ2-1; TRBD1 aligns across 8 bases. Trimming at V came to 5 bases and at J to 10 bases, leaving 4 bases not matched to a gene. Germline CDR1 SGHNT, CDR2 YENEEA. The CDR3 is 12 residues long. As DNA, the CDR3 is TGTGCCAGCAGCCGAGGACAGGGCGAGCAGTTCTTC. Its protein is CASSRGQGEQFF.

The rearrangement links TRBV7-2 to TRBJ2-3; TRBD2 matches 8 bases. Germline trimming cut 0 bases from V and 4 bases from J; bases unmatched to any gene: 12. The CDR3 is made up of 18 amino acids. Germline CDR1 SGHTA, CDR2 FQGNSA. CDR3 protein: CASSLASLYSGVADTQYF. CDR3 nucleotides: TGTGCCAGCAGCTTAGCGAGTTTATATAGCGGGGTGGCAGATACGCAGTATTTT.

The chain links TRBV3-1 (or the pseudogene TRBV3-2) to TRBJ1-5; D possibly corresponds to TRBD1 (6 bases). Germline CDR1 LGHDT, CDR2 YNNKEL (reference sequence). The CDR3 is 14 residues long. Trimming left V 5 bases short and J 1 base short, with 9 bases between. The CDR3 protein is CASSKGQSNQPQHF. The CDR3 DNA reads TGTGCCAGCAGCAAAGGACAGAGCAATCAGCCCCAGCATTTT.